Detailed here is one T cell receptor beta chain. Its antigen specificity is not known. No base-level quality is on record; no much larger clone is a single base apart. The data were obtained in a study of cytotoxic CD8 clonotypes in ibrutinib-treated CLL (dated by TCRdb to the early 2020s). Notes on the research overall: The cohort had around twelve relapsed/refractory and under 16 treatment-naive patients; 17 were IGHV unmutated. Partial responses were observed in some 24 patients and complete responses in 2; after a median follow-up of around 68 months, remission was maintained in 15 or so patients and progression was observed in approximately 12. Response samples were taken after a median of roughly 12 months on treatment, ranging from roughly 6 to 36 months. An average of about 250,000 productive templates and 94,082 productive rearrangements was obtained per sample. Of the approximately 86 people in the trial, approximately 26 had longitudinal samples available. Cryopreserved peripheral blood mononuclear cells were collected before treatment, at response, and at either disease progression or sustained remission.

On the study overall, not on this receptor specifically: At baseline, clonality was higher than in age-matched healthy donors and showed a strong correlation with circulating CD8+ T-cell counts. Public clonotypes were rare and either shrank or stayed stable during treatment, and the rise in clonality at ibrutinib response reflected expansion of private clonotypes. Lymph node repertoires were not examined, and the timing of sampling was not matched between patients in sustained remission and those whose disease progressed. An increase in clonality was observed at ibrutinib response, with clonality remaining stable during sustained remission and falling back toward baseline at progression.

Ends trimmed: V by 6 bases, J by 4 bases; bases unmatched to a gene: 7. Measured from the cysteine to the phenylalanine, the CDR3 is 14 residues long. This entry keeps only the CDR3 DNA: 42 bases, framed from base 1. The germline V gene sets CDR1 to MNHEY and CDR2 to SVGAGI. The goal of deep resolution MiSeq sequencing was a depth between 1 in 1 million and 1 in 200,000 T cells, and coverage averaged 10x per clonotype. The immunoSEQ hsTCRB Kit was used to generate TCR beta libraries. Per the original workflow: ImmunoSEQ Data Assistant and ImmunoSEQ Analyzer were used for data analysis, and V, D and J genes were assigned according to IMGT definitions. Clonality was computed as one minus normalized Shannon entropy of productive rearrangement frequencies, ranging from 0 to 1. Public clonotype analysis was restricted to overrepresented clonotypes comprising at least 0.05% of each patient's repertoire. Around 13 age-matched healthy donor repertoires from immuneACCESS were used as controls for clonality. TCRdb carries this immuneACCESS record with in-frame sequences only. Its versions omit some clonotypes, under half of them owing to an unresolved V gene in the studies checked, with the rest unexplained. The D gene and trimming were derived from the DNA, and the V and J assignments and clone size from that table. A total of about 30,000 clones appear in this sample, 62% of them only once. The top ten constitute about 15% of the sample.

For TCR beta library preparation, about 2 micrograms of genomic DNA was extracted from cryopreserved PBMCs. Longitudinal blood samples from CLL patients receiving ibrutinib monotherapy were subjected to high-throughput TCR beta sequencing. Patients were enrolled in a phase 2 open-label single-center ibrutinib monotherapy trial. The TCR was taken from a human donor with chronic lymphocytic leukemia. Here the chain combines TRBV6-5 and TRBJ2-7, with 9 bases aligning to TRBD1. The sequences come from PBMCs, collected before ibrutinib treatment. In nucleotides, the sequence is TGTGCCAGCAGCCTCGGGACAGGGTTATACGAGCAGTACTTC. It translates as CASSLGTGLYEQYF.